The 17 T cell receptor beta chains given below trace back to one sample, sequenced in a study of blood T cell repertoires in COVID-19. TCRdb keeps only in-frame clones here, not all; method: immunoSEQ multiplex PCR. The sample yields 490,000 or so clones, 70% to 90% seen once. Sequencing used PBMCs or T cells enriched from blood (not recorded which). These receptors were collected from a woman between 40 and 55 years old who had recovered from COVID-19.

Of note for this clone: Other DNA sequences in this sample translate to the same CDR3. The genes are TRBV15 and TRBJ2-1; TRBD2 matches 13 bases. V lost 0 bases, J lost 6 bases, and 2 bases stayed unmatched. The CDR3 contains 16 residues. The V gene's germline CDR1 is LNHNV and CDR2 YYDKDF (reference sequence). CDR3: CATSRDRLAGGNEQFF. The CDR3 DNA sequence: TGTGCCACCAGCAGAGATCGACTAGCGGGAGGCAATGAGCAGTTCTTC.

The V call is TRBV4-1, the J call TRBJ1-2, with a tentative D call TRBD1 (5 bases). V lost 0 bases and J 8 bases, leaving 22 bases between the germline ends. CDR1 MGHRA and CDR2 YSYEKL come from the germline V gene. The CDR3 runs 17 residues. CDR3 region: CASSQEPSPGIFGGYTF. In DNA form, the CDR3 reads TGCGCCAGCAGCCAAGAGCCTTCGCCAGGGATTTTCGGCGGCTACACCTTC.

The V call is TRBV12-5, the J call TRBJ2-7; D may be TRBD2 (5 bases). V was cut by 6 bases and J by 3 bases, with 9 bases left in between. The CDR3 extends over 12 amino acids. CDR1 and CDR2 from the germline V gene are LGHNT and FRNRAP. CDR3 protein: CASGDRGYEQYF. Here the CDR3 DNA reads TGTGCTAGTGGGGATCGGGGCTACGAGCAGTACTTC.

Here the CDR3 DNA reads TGTGCCAGCAGTTTCAGGGCTAACTATGGCTACACCTTC. Amino acids: CASSFRANYGYTF. The chain links TRBV27 to TRBJ1-2; D may be TRBD1 (5 bases). Germline CDR1 is MNHEY and CDR2 is SMNVEV (reference sequence). Trimming shortened V by 3 bases and J by 0 bases, and 5 bases separated the two germline ends. The CDR3 length is 13 residues.

This chain connects TRBV11-2 to TRBJ1-1; weak D call: TRBD1 (6 bases). V dropped 4 bases and J dropped 6 bases, with 18 bases sitting between them. The CDR3 is 15 amino acids. Per germline, CDR1 SGHAT and CDR2 FQNNGV. In DNA, the CDR3 is TGTGCCAGCAGCTCTTGGACAGCGTCGGGTTCTGAAGCTTTCTTT. Encoded protein: CASSSWTASGSEAFF.

Comment on this clone: The same CDR3 also results from other DNA sequences found in this sample. The V gene is TRBV7-8, the J gene TRBJ2-1; 13 nucleotides agree with TRBD2. The V gene end was trimmed by 5 bases and the J gene end by 8 bases; junction bases not matched to a gene: 6. The germline CDR1 and CDR2 sequences are SGHVS and FQNEAQ. This CDR3 contains 15 residues. The chain's CDR3 is CASSPGLAGVHEQFF. In nucleotides, the CDR3 is TGTGCCAGCAGCCCCGGACTAGCGGGAGTGCATGAGCAGTTCTTC. Using reference TRBV7-8 and TRBJ2-1 for the parts outside the CDR3, the full variable domain is GAGVSQSPRYKVAKRGQDVALRCDPISGHVSLFWYQQALGQGPEFLTYFQNEAQLDKSGLPSDRFFAERPEGSVSTLKIQRTQQEDSAVYLCASSPGLAGVHEQFFGPGTRLTVL.

This clone was recorded only once. CDR3 in DNA: TGTGCCAGCTTAGCCAACAGGGCTAGCACAGATACGCAGTATTTT. It specifies CASLANRASTDTQYF. V gene TRBV18 combines with J gene TRBJ2-3, with D possibly matching TRBD1 (6 bases). CDR3 length: 15 residues. Trimming pared 7 bases from V and 0 bases from J, leaving 14 bases between. Germline loops: CDR1 KGHSH, CDR2 LQKENI.

The rearrangement links TRBV3-1 (or the pseudogene TRBV3-2) to TRBJ1-2, with 12 bases that match TRBD1. Germline CDR1 is LGHDT and CDR2 is YNNKEL (reference sequence). The J segment lost 3 bases and the V segment lost 1 base, leaving 3 bases of the junction unmatched. The CDR3 consists of 16 residues. CDR3 in DNA: TGTGCCAGCAGCCAAGGGGGACAGGGGGCGGACTATGGCTACACCTTC. This translates into CASSQGGQGADYGYTF.

This clone was counted only a few times. The chain links TRBV18 to TRBJ1-5; 10 bases are a match to TRBD1. Germline loops: CDR1 KGHSH, CDR2 LQKENI. V lost 6 bases, J lost 7 bases, and 6 bases stayed unmatched. This CDR3 region has 14 residues. The CDR3 nucleotides are TGTGCCAGCTCTCACAGACAGGGGGCACAGCCCCAGCATTTT. This sequence encodes CASSHRQGAQPQHF.

The chain uses TRBV19 and TRBJ2-5, with 11 bases that match TRBD1. The CDR3 spans 17 residues. The germline gives CDR1 LNHDA, CDR2 SQIVND (reference sequence). Trimming cost V 3 bases and J 6 bases; bases outside gene matches: 12. In DNA form, the CDR3 reads TGTGCCAGTAGTATCCGAGGGCCGGGACAGGGGGGACAGACCCAGTACTTC. It translates to CASSIRGPGQGGQTQYF.

This clone was counted a single time. This chain connects TRBV3-1 (or the pseudogene TRBV3-2) to TRBJ2-2; tentative D call: TRBD2 (5 bases). Trimming pared 3 bases from V and 1 base from J, leaving 24 bases between. CDR1 is LGHDT and CDR2 is YNNKEL in the germline V gene (reference sequence). The CDR3 runs 20 residues. The CDR3 DNA sequence: TGTGCCAGCAGCCAGTTAGATGGTGGTGCGGGCGGAGAGAACACCGGGGAGCTGTTTTTT. Protein sequence: CASSQLDGGAGGENTGELFF.

This sequence joins TRBV11-2 and TRBJ2-1; possible D gene TRBD1, 6 bases. V was pared by 8 bases and J by 0 bases, with 20 bases between. Germline CDR1 and CDR2: SGHAT and FQNNGV. The CDR3 sequence is 17 residues long. The chain's CDR3 is CASDRSTRRTSYNEQFF. The CDR3 coding sequence is TGTGCCAGCGACAGGTCAACCAGGCGGACCTCCTACAATGAGCAGTTCTTC.

The rearrangement links TRBV4-1 to TRBJ1-1; unclear D gene. CDR3 size: 11 residues. Germline values: CDR1 MGHRA, CDR2 YSYEKL. V lost 6 bases to trimming and J lost 0 bases, with 2 bases between them. The CDR3 DNA sequence: TGCGCCAGCAGTATGAACACTGAAGCTTTCTTT. Protein: CASSMNTEAFF.

The V and J genes are TRBV7-9 and TRBJ2-5, with 8 bases matching TRBD1. CDR3 length equals 17 residues. Trimming took 4 bases from V and 5 from J; bases not matched to a gene: 15. CDR1 is SEHNR and CDR2 is FQNEAQ in the germline V gene (reference sequence). This CDR3 reads CASSSLGGQGSSETQYF. In DNA, the CDR3 is TGTGCCAGCAGCTCTCTCGGCGGACAGGGCTCTTCGGAGACCCAGTACTTC.

The chain has TRBV5-5 and TRBJ1-2; 10 positions agree with TRBD1. This CDR3 region has 15 residues. The junction had 10 bases not matched to a gene; V was cut back by 4 bases and J by 7 bases. Looked up from germline, CDR1 is SGHKS and CDR2 is YYEKEE (reference sequence). In DNA, the CDR3 is TGTGCCAGCAGCCTCGCGACAGGGGGCTCGGGTGGCTACACCTTC. Translation gives CASSLATGGSGGYTF.

The chain links TRBV12-3 or TRBV12-4 to TRBJ1-2, with D possibly TRBD1 on 6 matching bases. V dropped 7 bases and J dropped 5 bases, with 14 bases sitting between them. The CDR3 is 13 residues long. The CDR3 coding sequence is TGTGCCAGCACTGACTGGACAGTTTATGGCTACACCTTC. It codes for CASTDWTVYGYTF.

This chain joins TRBV10-2 and TRBJ2-5; D may be TRBD2 (5 bases). Looked up from germline, CDR1 is WSHSY and CDR2 is SAAADI. There are 15 residues in the CDR3. The germline V and J ends were trimmed by 4 bases and 5 bases, with 17 bases remaining between them. The CDR3 here is CASSATDYRRETQYF. The CDR3 DNA sequence: TGCGCCAGCAGTGCCACAGACTACCGTCGGGAGACCCAGTACTTC.